The 5 T cell receptor beta chains below come from one sample, sequenced in a study of control samples from healthy donors and cancer patients. Assay: immunoSEQ multiplex PCR; the TCRdb copy retains only in-frame clones and omits some. The repertoire includes 150,000 to 200,000 clones, over 80% of them detected once, and more than 1.1% sits in the top ten. Sequencing was performed on blood. These receptors were obtained from a man younger than 35 in good health.

This chain joins TRBV19 and TRBJ2-2; TRBD2 agrees at 8 bases. The germline V gene encodes CDR1 LNHDA and CDR2 SQIVND (reference sequence). The CDR3 covers 15 residues. After removal of 7 bases from V and 0 bases from J, the junction contained 4 bases not matched to a gene. CDR3 sequence reads: CASTRGGSNTGELFF. DNA of the CDR3: TGTGCCAGTACCCGGGGGGGTTCGAACACCGGGGAGCTGTTTTTT.

The gene calls are TRBV5-1 and TRBJ1-1; D gene uncertain. Germline V gene data show CDR1 as SGHRS and CDR2 as YFSETQ. The CDR3 totals 13 residues. V shed 5 bases and J shed 8 bases, with 16 bases lying between them. DNA of the CDR3: TGCGCCAGCAGTATCTTGGGAGAGACCGAAGCTTTCTTT. This translates into CASSILGETEAFF.

The chain is built from TRBV14 and TRBJ2-1; D uncertain. The CDR3 has 11 residues. Trimming stripped 4 bases from V and 10 bases from J, with 8 bases between. Germline V lookup: CDR1 SGHDN, CDR2 FVKESK. The DNA of the CDR3 is TGTGCCAGCAGCCTCGGGCAGGAGCAGTTCTTC. It is translated as CASSLGQEQFF. The full variable domain, its missing parts supplied by reference TRBV14 and TRBJ2-1, is EAGVTQFPSHSVIEKGQTVTLRCDPISGHDNLYWYRRVMGKEIKFLLHFVKESKQDESGMPNNRFLAERTGGTYSTLKVQPAELEDSGVYFCASSLGQEQFFGPGTRLTVL.

This chain links TRBV3-1 (or the pseudogene TRBV3-2) with TRBJ1-4; D is undetermined. The CDR3 is 12 residues long. Trimming removed 2 bases at V and 8 bases at J, with 6 bases between. Germline CDR1 and CDR2: LGHDT and YNNKEL (reference sequence). The CDR3 protein is CASSQRAEKLFF. CDR3 DNA: TGTGCCAGCAGCCAACGAGCCGAAAAACTGTTTTTT.

V is TRBV11-3 and J is TRBJ2-7; perhaps TRBD2 as D (6 bases). This CDR3 is 15 amino acids long. V lost 5 bases, J lost 3 bases, and 17 bases lay in between. The germline gives CDR1 SGHNT, CDR2 YENEEA. CDR3 protein: CASSLGTPTSYEQYF. The CDR3 DNA is TGTGCCAGCAGCCTTGGGACTCCGACGAGCTACGAGCAGTACTTC. Full variable domain (missing parts from reference TRBV11-3 and TRBJ2-7): EAGVVQSPRYKIIEKKQPVAFWCNPISGHNTLYWYLQNLGQGPELLIRYENEEAVDDSQLPKDRFSAERLKGVDSTLKIQPAELGDSAVYLCASSLGTPTSYEQYFGPGTRLTVT.